This TCR beta chain was identified during a study of shared clonotypes between healthy human individuals. CD8 cells regarded as naive lacked CD45RO, were positively chosen for CCR7, and omitted terminally differentiated effector memory CD45RA+ cells. Measured with immunoSEQ multiplex PCR; TCRdb has only the in-frame clones, and not every one. The table shows some 740,000 clones, with 90% to 95% occurring only once. Germline V gene data show CDR1 as LGHNT and CDR2 as FRNRAP. There are 13 residues in the CDR3. Trimming removed 7 bases from V and 4 bases from J; junction bases left unmatched: 3. Sequenced sample: naive CD8+ T cells sorted from blood. The receptor was isolated from a man aged 30 to 39 in good health. This chain joins TRBV12-5 and TRBJ2-1, with 8 bases lining up with TRBD2. The CDR3 DNA reads TGTGCTAGTGCGACTAGCGCTTACAATGAGCAGTTCTTC. It translates to CASATSAYNEQFF.